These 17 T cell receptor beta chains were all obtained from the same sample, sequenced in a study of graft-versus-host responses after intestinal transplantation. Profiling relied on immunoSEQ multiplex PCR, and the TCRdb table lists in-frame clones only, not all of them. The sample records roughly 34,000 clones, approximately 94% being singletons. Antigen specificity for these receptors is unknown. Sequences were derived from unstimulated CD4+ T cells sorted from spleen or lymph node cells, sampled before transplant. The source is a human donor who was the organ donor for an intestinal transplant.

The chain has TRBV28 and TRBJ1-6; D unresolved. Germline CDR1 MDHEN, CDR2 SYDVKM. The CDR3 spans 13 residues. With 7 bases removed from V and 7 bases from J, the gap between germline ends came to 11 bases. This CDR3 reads CASTLAGNSPLHF. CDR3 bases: TGTGCCAGCACACTGGCGGGAAATTCACCCCTCCACTTT.

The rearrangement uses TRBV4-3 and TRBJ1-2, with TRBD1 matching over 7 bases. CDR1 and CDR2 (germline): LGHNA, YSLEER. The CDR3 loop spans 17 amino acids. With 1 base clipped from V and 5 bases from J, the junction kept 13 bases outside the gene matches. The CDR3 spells CASSQVVKTGVWYGYTF. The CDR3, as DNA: TGCGCCAGCAGCCAAGTGGTGAAAACAGGGGTCTGGTATGGCTACACCTTC.

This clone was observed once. The CDR3 here is CASSRDRANTIYF. The CDR3 coding sequence is TGCGCCAGCAGCAGAGACAGGGCAAACACCATATATTTT. J is TRBJ1-3 and V is TRBV5-1; TRBD1 matches 7 bases. The junction had 4 bases not matched to a gene; V was cut back by 4 bases and J by 6 bases. The CDR3 is made up of 13 amino acids. Germline V gene lookup returns CDR1 SGHRS and CDR2 YFSETQ.

CDR3: CARSHSGSEQFF. The DNA for the CDR3 is TGTGCCAGAAGCCATAGCGGCTCCGAGCAGTTCTTC. The chain recombines TRBV7-5 with TRBJ2-1; TRBD2 is the table's D call, not checked against the DNA. TRBV7-5 is an annotated pseudogene. The CDR3 totals 12 residues.

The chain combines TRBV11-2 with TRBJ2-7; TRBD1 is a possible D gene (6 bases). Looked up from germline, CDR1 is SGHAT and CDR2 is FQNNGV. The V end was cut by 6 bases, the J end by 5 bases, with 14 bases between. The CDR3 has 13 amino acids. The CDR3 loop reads CASSSTGPHEQYF. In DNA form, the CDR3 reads TGTGCCAGCAGTTCTACAGGGCCCCACGAGCAGTACTTC.

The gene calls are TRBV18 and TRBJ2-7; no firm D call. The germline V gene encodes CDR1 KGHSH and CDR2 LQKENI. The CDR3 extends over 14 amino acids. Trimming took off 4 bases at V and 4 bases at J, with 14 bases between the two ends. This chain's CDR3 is CASSLNPDGYEQYF. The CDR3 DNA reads TGTGCCAGCTCACTAAATCCGGACGGATACGAGCAGTACTTC. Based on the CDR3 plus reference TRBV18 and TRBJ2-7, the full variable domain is NAGVMQNPRHLVRRRGQEARLRCSPMKGHSHVYWYRQLPEEGLKFMVYLQKENIIDESGMPKERFSAEFPKEGPSILRIQQVVRGDSAAYFCASSLNPDGYEQYFGPGTRLTVT.

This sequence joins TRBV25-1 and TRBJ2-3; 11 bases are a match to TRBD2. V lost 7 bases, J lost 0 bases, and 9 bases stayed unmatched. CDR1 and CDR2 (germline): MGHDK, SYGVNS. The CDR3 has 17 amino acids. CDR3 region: CASTHSGGGPSTDTQYF. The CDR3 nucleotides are TGTGCCAGCACCCATAGCGGGGGGGGCCCTAGCACAGATACGCAGTATTTT. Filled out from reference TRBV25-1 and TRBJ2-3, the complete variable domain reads EADIYQTPRYLVIGTGKKITLECSQTMGHDKMYWYQQDPGMELHLIHYSYGVNSTEKGDLSSESTVSRIRTEHFPLTLESARPSHTSQYLCASTHSGGGPSTDTQYFGPGTRLTVL.

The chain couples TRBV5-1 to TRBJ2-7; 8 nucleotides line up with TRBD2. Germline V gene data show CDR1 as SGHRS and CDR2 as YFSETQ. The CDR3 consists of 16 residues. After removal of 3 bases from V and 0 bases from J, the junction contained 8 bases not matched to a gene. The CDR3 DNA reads TGCGCCAGCAGCTCCGGACTAGCCCAAAGCTCCTACGAGCAGTACTTC. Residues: CASSSGLAQSSYEQYF.

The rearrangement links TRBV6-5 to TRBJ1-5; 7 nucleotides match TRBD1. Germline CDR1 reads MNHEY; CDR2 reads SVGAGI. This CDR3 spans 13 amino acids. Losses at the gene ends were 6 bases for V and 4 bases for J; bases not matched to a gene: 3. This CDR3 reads CASSGTDNQPQHF. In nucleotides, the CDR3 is TGTGCCAGCAGCGGGACAGATAATCAGCCCCAGCATTTT.

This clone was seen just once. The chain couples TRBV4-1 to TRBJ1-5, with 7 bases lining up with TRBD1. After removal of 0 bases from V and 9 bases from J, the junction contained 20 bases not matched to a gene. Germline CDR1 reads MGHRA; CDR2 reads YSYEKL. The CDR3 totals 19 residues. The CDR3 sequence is CASSQDRLRQGRGGRPQHF. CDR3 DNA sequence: TGCGCCAGCAGCCAAGATAGGTTACGACAGGGAAGGGGAGGTAGGCCCCAGCATTTT.

This CDR3 reads CASSLQGNQPQHF. The DNA of the CDR3 is TGTGCCAGCTCATTACAGGGAAATCAGCCCCAGCATTTT. The chain employs TRBV18 and TRBJ1-5, with a weak D call TRBD1 (6 bases). The CDR3 spans 13 residues. Per the germline V gene, CDR1 is KGHSH and CDR2 is LQKENI. With 5 bases removed from V and 4 bases from J, the gap between germline ends came to 9 bases.

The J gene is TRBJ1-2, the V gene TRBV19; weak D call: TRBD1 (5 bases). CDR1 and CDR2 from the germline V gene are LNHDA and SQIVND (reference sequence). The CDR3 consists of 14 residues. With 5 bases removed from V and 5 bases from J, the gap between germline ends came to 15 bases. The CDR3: CASSLRTPTYGYTF. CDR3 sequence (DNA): TGTGCCAGTAGTCTACGGACACCAACTTATGGCTACACCTTC.

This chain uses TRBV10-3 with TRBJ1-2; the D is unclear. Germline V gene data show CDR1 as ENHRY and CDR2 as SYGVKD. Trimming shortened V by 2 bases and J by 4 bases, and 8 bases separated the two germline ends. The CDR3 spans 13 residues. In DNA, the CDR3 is TGTGCCATCAGTGAGCCCTCCCGCTATGGCTACACCTTC. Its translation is CAISEPSRYGYTF.

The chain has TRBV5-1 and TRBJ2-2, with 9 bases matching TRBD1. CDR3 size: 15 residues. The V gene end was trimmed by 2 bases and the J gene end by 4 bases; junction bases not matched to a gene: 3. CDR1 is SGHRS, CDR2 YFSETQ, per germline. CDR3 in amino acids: CASSLQGASTGELFF. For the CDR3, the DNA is TGCGCCAGCAGCTTACAGGGGGCGAGCACCGGGGAGCTGTTTTTT. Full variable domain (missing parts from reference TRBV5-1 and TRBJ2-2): KAGVTQTPRYLIKTRGQQVTLSCSPISGHRSVSWYQQTPGQGLQFLFEYFSETQRNKGNFPGRFSGRQFSNSRSEMNVSTLELGDSALYLCASSLQGASTGELFFGEGSRLTVL.

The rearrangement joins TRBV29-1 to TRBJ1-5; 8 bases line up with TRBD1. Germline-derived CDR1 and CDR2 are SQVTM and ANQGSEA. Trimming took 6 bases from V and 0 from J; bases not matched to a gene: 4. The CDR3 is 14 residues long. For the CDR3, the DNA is TGCAGCGTCGCTACAGGGGGTAGCAATCAGCCCCAGCATTTT. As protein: CSVATGGSNQPQHF.

The CDR3 spells CASGILNSYEQYF. Here the CDR3 DNA reads TGTGCCAGCGGTATACTGAACTCCTACGAGCAGTACTTC. This chain connects TRBV2 to TRBJ2-7; D unresolved. The V end was cut by 8 bases, the J end by 0 bases, with 11 bases between. Germline V gene sequence: CDR1 SNHLY, CDR2 FYNNEI. This CDR3 comprises 13 residues.

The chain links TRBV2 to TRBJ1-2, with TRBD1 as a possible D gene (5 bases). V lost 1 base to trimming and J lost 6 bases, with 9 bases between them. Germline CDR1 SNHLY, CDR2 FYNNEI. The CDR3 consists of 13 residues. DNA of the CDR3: TGTGCCAGCAGTGAAGTCAGGGTGAATGGCTACACCTTC. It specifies CASSEVRVNGYTF.